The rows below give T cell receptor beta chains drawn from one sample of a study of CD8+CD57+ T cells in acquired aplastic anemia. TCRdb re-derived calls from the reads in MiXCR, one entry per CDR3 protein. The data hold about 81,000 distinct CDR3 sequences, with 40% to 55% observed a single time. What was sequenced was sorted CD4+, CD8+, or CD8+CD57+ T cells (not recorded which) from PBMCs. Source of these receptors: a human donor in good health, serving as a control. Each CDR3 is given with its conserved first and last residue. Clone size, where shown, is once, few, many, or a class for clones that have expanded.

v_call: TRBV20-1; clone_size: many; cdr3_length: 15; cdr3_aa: CSAMGASDSYNEQFF
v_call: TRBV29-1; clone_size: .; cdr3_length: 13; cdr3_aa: CSVEGLDPYEQYF
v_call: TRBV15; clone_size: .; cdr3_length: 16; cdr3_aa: CATSSPYGTGEDEQFF
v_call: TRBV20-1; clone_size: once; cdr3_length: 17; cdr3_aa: CSARERGGGATTDTQYF
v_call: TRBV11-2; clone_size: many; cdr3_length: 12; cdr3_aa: CASHLWTGEAFF
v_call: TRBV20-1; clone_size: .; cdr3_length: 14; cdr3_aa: CSADSGWEMNEQFF
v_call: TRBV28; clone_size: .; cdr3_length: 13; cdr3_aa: CASSLGHTIGYTF
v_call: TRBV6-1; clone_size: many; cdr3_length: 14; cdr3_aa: CASSKRDEADGYTF
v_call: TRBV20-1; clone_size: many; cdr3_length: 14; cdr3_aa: CSAREGQGVTMAFF
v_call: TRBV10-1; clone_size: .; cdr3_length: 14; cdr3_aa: CASSQPQENGELFF
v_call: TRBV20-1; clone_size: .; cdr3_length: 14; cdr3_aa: CSARGAGNDYEQYF
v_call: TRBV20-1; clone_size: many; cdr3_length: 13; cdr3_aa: CSAQHGLGVEQFF
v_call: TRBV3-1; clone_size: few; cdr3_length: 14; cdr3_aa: CASRGRDGAYEQYF
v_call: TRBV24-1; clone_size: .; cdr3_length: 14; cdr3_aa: CATSDFRTGIRAFF
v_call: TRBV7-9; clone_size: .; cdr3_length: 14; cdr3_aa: CASSVQATNEKLFF
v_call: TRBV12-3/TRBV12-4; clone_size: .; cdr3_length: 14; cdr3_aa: CASSAFMGETEAFF
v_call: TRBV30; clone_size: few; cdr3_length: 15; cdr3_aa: CAWSVGTGAGNTIYF
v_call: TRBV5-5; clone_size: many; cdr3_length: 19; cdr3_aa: CASSYRGGQGGHISYEQYF
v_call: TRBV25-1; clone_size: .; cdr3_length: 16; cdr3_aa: CASSFRGTESYYGYTF
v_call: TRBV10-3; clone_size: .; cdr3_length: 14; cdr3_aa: CAISGTDSGNTIYF
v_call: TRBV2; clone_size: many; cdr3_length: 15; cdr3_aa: CASSPAATGDQPQHF
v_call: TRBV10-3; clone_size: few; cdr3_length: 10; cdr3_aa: CASLSPGAFF
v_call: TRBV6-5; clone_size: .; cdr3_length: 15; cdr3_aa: CASSYNGRDLNEQFF
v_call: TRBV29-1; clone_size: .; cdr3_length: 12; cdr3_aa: CSVDSGAGPQHF
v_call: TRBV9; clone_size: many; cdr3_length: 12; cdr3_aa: CASSGQGNTIYF
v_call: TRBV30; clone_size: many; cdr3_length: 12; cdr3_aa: CAYSTDSYEQYF
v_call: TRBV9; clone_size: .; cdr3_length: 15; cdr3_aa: CASSIGAGVDNEQFF
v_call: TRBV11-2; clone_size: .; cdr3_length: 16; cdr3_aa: CASSAHWSSSYNEQFF
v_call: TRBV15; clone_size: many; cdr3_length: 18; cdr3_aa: CATSSTRPSRAYTGELFF
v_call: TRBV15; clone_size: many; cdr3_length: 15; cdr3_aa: CATSRGTGGSYEQYF
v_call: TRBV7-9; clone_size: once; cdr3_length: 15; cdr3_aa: CASSFSGGAINEQFF
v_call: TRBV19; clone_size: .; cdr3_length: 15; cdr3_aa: CASSIGGTSSYEQYF
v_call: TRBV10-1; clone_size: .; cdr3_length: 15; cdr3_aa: CASTIDRGQNQPQHF
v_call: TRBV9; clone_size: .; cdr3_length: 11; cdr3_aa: CASSESGGIYF